The source of this TCR beta chain is a study of spatial heterogeneity in lung cancer. Study summary: In tumor regions, TCR transcript counts tracked strongly with a T cell module score from matched bulk RNA-seq.

Each TCR cDNA molecule bore a unique molecular identifier. Using its own MiXCR run on the 5' RACE reads, TCRdb lists one record per CDR3 protein. Found here are about 10,000 distinct CDR3 sequences, approximately 8.1% of them singletons; the top ten hold approximately 20%. The V end was cut by 6 bases, the J end by 5 bases, with 19 bases between. The CDR3 has 15 residues. Germline V gene sequence: CDR1 DFQATT, CDR2 SNEGSKA (reference sequence). This clonotype was seen ten or more times. Antigen: not known. Findings of the study overall: Tumors with more nonsynonymous mutations had more expanded intratumoral alpha and beta TCRs.

The sample's time point: sample taken at primary tumor resection. There were 65 or so donors, all of them untreated patients with early-stage non-small cell lung cancer. Whole RNA obtained from tumor, nontumor lung or frozen PBMC underwent sequencing without sorting. This rearrangement joins TRBV20-1 to TRBJ2-2, with a possible D match to TRBD1 (5 bases). Sequencing was performed on lung tumor tissue, taken at surgery. This receptor was identified in a male donor with early-stage non-small cell lung cancer. For the CDR3, the DNA is TGCAGTGCCGAGCCCCAAGGGAAGGGGACCGGGGAGCTGTTTTTT. Amino acid sequence: CSAEPQGKGTGELFF.